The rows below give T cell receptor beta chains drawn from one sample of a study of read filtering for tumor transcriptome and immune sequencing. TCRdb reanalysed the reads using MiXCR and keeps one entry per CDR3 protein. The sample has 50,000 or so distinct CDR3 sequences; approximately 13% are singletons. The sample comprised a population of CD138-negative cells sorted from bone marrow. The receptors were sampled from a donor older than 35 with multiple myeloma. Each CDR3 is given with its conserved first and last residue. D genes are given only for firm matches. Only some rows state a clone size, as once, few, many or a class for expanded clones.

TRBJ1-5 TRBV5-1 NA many CASSLGGYNQPQHF TGCGCCAGCAGCTTGGGAGGGTACAATCAGCCCCAGCATTTT
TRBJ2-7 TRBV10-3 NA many CAIRPPEGHEQYF TGTGCCATCAGACCACCGGAGGGGCACGAGCAGTACTTC
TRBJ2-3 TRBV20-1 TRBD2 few CSARDWRGGPDTQYF TGCAGTGCTAGAGATTGGCGGGGGGGCCCAGATACGCAGTATTTT
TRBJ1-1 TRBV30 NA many CAWRGGSRKNTEAFF TGTGCCTGGAGAGGGGGTAGCAGGAAGAACACTGAAGCTTTCTTT
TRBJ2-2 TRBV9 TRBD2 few CASSGPGGGTGELFF TGTGCCAGCAGCGGTCCTGGGGGGGGCACCGGGGAGCTGTTTTTT
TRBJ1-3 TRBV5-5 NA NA CASSLRRGGNTIYF TGTGCCAGCAGCTTGCGACGCGGTGGAAACACCATATATTTT
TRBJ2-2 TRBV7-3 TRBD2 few CASSPGGTGELFF TGTGCCAGCAGCCCCGGGGGGACCGGGGAGCTGTTTTTT
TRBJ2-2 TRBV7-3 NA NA CASIQEMDFLTGELFF TGTGCCAGCATCCAAGAGATGGACTTTTTAACCGGGGAGCTGTTTTTT
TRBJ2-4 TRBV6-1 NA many CASSEPEEAKNIQYF TGTGCCAGCAGTGAACCCGAGGAGGCCAAAAACATTCAGTACTTC
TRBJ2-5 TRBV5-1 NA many CASSRGAGQETQYF TGCGCCAGCTCCAGGGGGGCAGGGCAAGAGACCCAGTACTTC
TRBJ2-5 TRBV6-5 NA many CASREGGPQETQYF TGTGCCAGCAGAGAAGGAGGGCCCCAAGAGACCCAGTACTTC
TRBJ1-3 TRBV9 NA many CASSVAGAGNTIYF TGTGCCAGCAGCGTGGCGGGCGCGGGAAACACCATATATTTT
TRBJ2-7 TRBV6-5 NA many CASSYDPPREQYF TGTGCCAGCAGTTACGATCCGCCGCGGGAGCAGTACTTC
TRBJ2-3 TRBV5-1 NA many CASKRGTLSTDTQYF TGCGCCAGCAAGAGGGGGACGCTTAGCACAGATACGCAGTATTTT
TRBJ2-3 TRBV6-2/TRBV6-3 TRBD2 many CASSYGPGGPPDTQYF TGTGCCAGCAGTTACGGCCCGGGGGGGCCCCCAGATACGCAGTATTTT
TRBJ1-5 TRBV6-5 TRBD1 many CASGGQGAMEPQHF TGTGCCAGTGGCGGACAGGGGGCGATGGAGCCCCAGCATTTT
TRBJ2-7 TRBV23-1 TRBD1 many CASSHMRTGYSYEQYF TGCGCCAGCAGTCATATGAGGACAGGGTACTCCTACGAGCAGTACTTC